These 8 T cell receptor beta chains share one sample of origin, sequenced in a study of T cells in tuberculosis (dated by TCRdb to the late 2010s). The time point label here, explained by the study, means: new active TB diagnosis, blood taken before or within 7 days of starting treatment. The library relied on the immunoSEQ multiplex PCR assay. In its TCRdb copy, this immuneACCESS table keeps in-frame sequences only and misses some clones. Where compared with another copy, unresolved V genes explain less than half of these, and the others have no known cause. The sample table records around 40,000 clones; around 94% of these occur just once. The biggest ten clones account for 4% to 5.5% of the sample. The sequencing used PBMCs, collected at tuberculosis diagnosis. These receptors were taken from an adult with tuberculosis.

V and J are TRBV5-4 and TRBJ2-7; maybe TRBD1 (6 bases). Germline lookup yields CDR1 SGHNT and CDR2 YYREEE (reference sequence). Trimming cost V 4 bases and J 7 bases, with 27 bases left between them. The CDR3 has 17 residues. CDR3 sequence reads: CASSAASRGRGPREQYF. CDR3 DNA: TGTGCCAGCAGCGCCGCTTCCAGGGGACGCGGTCCACGGGAGCAGTACTTC.

The chain combines TRBV5-4 with TRBJ2-7; 8 nucleotides agree with TRBD1. Looked up from germline, CDR1 is SGHNT and CDR2 is YYREEE (reference sequence). V shed 0 bases and J 1 base; nucleotides not matched to a gene: 6. The CDR3 runs to 16 residues. This CDR3 is CASSLVWDRRSYEQYF. CDR3 sequence (DNA): TGTGCCAGCAGCTTGGTGTGGGACAGGAGATCCTACGAGCAGTACTTC.

The rearrangement links TRBV5-6 to TRBJ2-7; D is uncertain. From germline, CDR1 is SGHDT and CDR2 YYEEEE. The CDR3 is 12 residues long. V dropped 1 base and J dropped 3 bases, with 5 bases sitting between them. The CDR3 loop reads CASSLPGYEQYF. CDR3 nucleotides: TGTGCCAGCAGCTTGCCCGGCTACGAGCAGTACTTC.

The J gene is TRBJ2-6, the V gene TRBV29-1; D remains ambiguous. Looked up from germline, CDR1 is SQVTM and CDR2 is ANQGSEA. The CDR3 totals 13 residues. V gave up 3 bases and J gave up 0 bases, with 3 bases separating them. The CDR3: CSVDLSGANVLTF. CDR3 coding DNA: TGCAGCGTTGACCTCTCTGGGGCCAACGTCCTGACTTTC.

This chain joins TRBV19 and TRBJ1-5, with a possible D match to TRBD1 (6 bases). The CDR3 consists of 13 residues. CDR1 is LNHDA, CDR2 SQIVND, per germline (reference sequence). Trimming left V 3 bases short and J 6 bases short, with 9 bases between. The CDR3 protein is CASSIRGAQPQHF. The CDR3 DNA reads TGTGCCAGTAGTATCAGGGGCGCTCAGCCCCAGCATTTT.

The chain couples TRBV27 to TRBJ1-5; D unclear. Germline lookup yields CDR1 MNHEY and CDR2 SMNVEV (reference sequence). The CDR3 length is 15 residues. Trimming stripped 3 bases from V and 2 bases from J, with 11 bases between. The CDR3 loop reads CASSLTGRGNQPQHF. For the CDR3, the DNA is TGTGCCAGCAGTTTGACTGGCCGGGGCAATCAGCCCCAGCATTTT.

This chain links TRBV7-8 with TRBJ2-4; a weak D match, TRBD2 (6 bases). Looked up from germline, CDR1 is SGHVS and CDR2 is FQNEAQ. V was pared by 1 base and J by 8 bases, with 18 bases between. The CDR3 is 16 residues long. CDR3 coding DNA: TGTGCCAGCAGCTTAGGGCCTATGTTGGGGGGAGACATTCAGTACTTC. It is translated as CASSLGPMLGGDIQYF. The full variable domain, completed using reference TRBV7-8 and TRBJ2-4, is GAGVSQSPRYKVAKRGQDVALRCDPISGHVSLFWYQQALGQGPEFLTYFQNEAQLDKSGLPSDRFFAERPEGSVSTLKIQRTQQEDSAVYLCASSLGPMLGGDIQYFGAGTRLSVL.

This chain connects TRBV5-6 to TRBJ2-3; 16 nucleotides align to TRBD2. V trimming: 3 bases; J trimming: 1 base; junction bases outside the gene matches: 5. There are 18 residues in the CDR3. Germline lookup yields CDR1 SGHDT and CDR2 YYEEEE. CDR3 bases: TGTGCCAGCAGCTCGGGACTAGCGGGGGGGCCGGGCACAGATACGCAGTATTTT. It translates to CASSSGLAGGPGTDTQYF.